The next 8 T cell receptor beta chains were all read from a single sample in a study of beta chain features in type 1 diabetes. Expressed TCRB transcripts got sequenced, as all isolated RNA was reverse transcribed. Generated by immunoSEQ multiplex PCR, the TCRdb table keeps only in-frame clones and is missing some. The sample includes around 99,000 clones, 40% of them seen just once. Sequencing input: stem cell memory CD4+ T cells from blood. All receptors come from a woman aged 18 to 35 in good health.

This sequence joins TRBV30 and TRBJ1-5, with TRBD1 matching 7 bases. Germline values: CDR1 GTSNPN, CDR2 SVGIG (reference sequence). The CDR3 has 16 residues. V gave up 3 bases and J gave up 5 bases; unmatched junction bases: 13. CDR3 in amino acids: CAWSGRKGAFDQPQHF. For the CDR3, the DNA is TGTGCCTGGAGCGGACGGAAGGGGGCTTTCGATCAGCCCCAGCATTTT.

This clone occurred many times. This chain uses TRBV30 with TRBJ2-1; D not certain. V shed 0 bases and J shed 7 bases, with 4 bases lying between them. The V gene's germline CDR1 is GTSNPN and CDR2 SVGIG (reference sequence). The CDR3 is made up of 11 amino acids. The CDR3 DNA follows: TGTGCCTGGAGTGTACGGAATGAGCAGTTCTTC. Protein: CAWSVRNEQFF.

In its sample, this clone was seen a few times. This rearrangement joins TRBV30 to TRBJ1-2; D call uncertain. This CDR3 has 13 residues. Germline assignment: CDR1 GTSNPN and CDR2 SVGIG (reference sequence). V was pared by 0 bases and J by 7 bases, with 12 bases between. The CDR3 here is CAWSVSLLRGYTF. CDR3 nucleotides: TGTGCCTGGAGTGTATCTCTCCTTCGTGGCTACACCTTC. Variable domain in full (rest from reference TRBV30 and TRBJ1-2): SQTIHQWPATLVQPVGSPLSLECTVEGTSNPNLYWYRQAAGRGLQLLFYSVGIGQISSEVPQNLSASRPQDRQFILSSKKLLLSDSGFYLCAWSVSLLRGYTFGSGTRLTVV.

V gene TRBV5-1 combines with J gene TRBJ2-7; the match to TRBD2 covers 13 bases. The ends lost 0 bases at V and 5 bases at J; junction bases unmatched: 5. The germline CDR1 and CDR2 sequences are SGHRS and YFSETQ. The CDR3 length is 16 residues. CDR3 region: CASSLARTSGSHEQYF. The CDR3 DNA is TGCGCCAGCAGCTTGGCCCGGACTAGCGGGAGTCACGAGCAGTACTTC.

This clone was counted a few times. The genes are TRBV12-5 and TRBJ2-7; 8 nucleotides match TRBD1. CDR1 and CDR2 from the germline V gene are LGHNT and FRNRAP. The CDR3 is 16 residues long. The junction had 6 bases not matched to a gene; V was cut back by 0 bases and J by 2 bases. As DNA, the CDR3 is TGTGCTAGTGGTTTGGTACTAGGACAGGGAGCCTACGAGCAGTACTTC. This sequence encodes CASGLVLGQGAYEQYF.

This clone was seen only a few times. CDR3 sequence reads: CASSASGTATYEQYF. For the CDR3, the DNA is TGTGCCAGCAGCGCATCCGGGACTGCTACCTACGAGCAGTACTTC. V usage is TRBV7-8 and J usage is TRBJ2-5, with a possible D match to TRBD2 (6 bases). The J call is uncertain, as TRBJ2-7 better fits the DNA end. This CDR3 has 15 residues. In germline, CDR1 is SGHVS, CDR2 FQNEAQ.

The CDR3 bases are TGTGCCCTCGGAAGGGGAGGGCCCGGGGAGACCCAGTACTTC. It encodes CALGRGGPGETQYF. This chain joins TRBV5-8 and TRBJ2-5, with 7 bases aligning to TRBD2. The CDR3 length is 14 residues. V gave up 10 bases and J gave up 5 bases; unmatched junction bases: 14. Germline V gene lookup returns CDR1 SGHTS and CDR2 YDEGEE.

The table lists this clone with a count of one. The chain links TRBV6-5 to TRBJ2-5; 7 bases line up with TRBD1. Germline assignment: CDR1 MNHEY and CDR2 SVGAGI. The ends lost 8 bases at V and 1 base at J; junction bases unmatched: 1. The CDR3 has 12 residues. CDR3 protein: CASRDSQETQYF. CDR3 DNA: TGTGCCAGCCGGGACAGCCAAGAGACCCAGTACTTC.